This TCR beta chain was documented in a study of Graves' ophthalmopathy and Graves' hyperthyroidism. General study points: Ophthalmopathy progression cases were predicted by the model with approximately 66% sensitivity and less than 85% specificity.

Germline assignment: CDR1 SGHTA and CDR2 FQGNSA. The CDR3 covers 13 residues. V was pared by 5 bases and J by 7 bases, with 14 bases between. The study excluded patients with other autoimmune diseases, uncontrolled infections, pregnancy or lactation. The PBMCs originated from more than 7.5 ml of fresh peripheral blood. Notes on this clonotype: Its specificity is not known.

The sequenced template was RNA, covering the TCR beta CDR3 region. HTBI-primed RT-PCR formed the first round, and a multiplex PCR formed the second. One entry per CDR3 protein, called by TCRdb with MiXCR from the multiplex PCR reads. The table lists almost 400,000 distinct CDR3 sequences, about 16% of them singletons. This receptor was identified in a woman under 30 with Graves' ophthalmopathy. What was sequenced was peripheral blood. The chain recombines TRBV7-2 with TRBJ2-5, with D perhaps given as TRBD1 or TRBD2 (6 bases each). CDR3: CASSITSRGTQYF. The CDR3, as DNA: TGTGCCAGCAGCATTACTAGCAGGGGGACCCAGTACTTC.